Given below is one T cell receptor (beta chain) in context. Clones were read by immunoSEQ multiplex PCR, and TCRdb kept only the in-frame ones, dropping some. The sample has about 140,000 clones, about 91% seen once. The data are from a study of cytotoxic CD8 clonotypes in ibrutinib-treated CLL. On the study more broadly: Of the patients, about a dozen were relapsed/refractory, under 16 treatment-naive and 17 IGHV unmutated.

Trimming cost V 5 bases and J 8 bases; bases outside gene matches: 6. The CDR3 is 13 amino acids. Germline V lookup: CDR1 SGHTA, CDR2 FQGTGA. This chain links TRBV7-3 with TRBJ1-2; TRBD1 matches 9 bases. This TCR came from a human donor with chronic lymphocytic leukemia. This sample comprised PBMCs, obtained after 12 months of ibrutinib treatment. CDR3 protein: CASSPGQGLGYTF. CDR3 coding DNA: TGTGCCAGCAGCCCCGGACAGGGGCTAGGCTACACCTTC. The variable domain in full, with the rest retrieved from reference TRBV7-3 and TRBJ1-2, is GAGVSQTPSNKVTEKGKYVELRCDPISGHTALYWYRQSLGQGPEFLIYFQGTGAADDSGLPNDRFFAVRPEGSVSTLKIQRTERGDSAVYLCASSPGQGLGYTFGSGTRLTVV.